These T cell receptor beta chains were read from a single sample in a study of Ad26.COV2.S vaccination and SARS-CoV-2 variants. TCRdb keeps only in-frame clones here, not all; method: immunoSEQ multiplex PCR. The sample yields about 330,000 clones, approximately 87% seen once. This specimen consisted of peripheral blood, obtained in a trial of Ad26.COV2.S vaccine versus placebo. The receptors shown here come from a person between 18 and 65 years old who received the Ad26.COV2.S COVID-19 vaccine or a placebo. CDR3s include the opening cysteine and the closing phenylalanine or tryptophan. Each record gives: V gene, D gene, clone size, J gene, CDR3 protein, CDR3 DNA. A D gene is named only where the DNA matches it firmly. Clone size, where shown, is once, few, many, or a class for clones that have expanded.

V: TRBV7-2; D: .; size: .; J: TRBJ2-2; CDR3: CASSLATGLSTGELFF; DNA: TGTGCCAGCAGCTTAGCCACGGGACTTTCAACCGGGGAGCTGTTTTTT
V: TRBV29-1; D: .; size: .; J: TRBJ2-7; CDR3: CSVISGSSYEQYF; DNA: TGCAGCGTTATTTCCGGCAGCTCCTACGAGCAGTACTTC
V: TRBV14; D: TRBD2; size: .; J: TRBJ2-3; CDR3: CASSHASGGVWTDTQYF; DNA: TGTGCCAGCAGCCACGCTAGCGGGGGGGTATGGACAGATACGCAGTATTTT
V: TRBV7-9; D: .; size: .; J: TRBJ1-2; CDR3: CASSSRGVGYTF; DNA: TGTGCCAGCAGCTCGAGGGGTGTCGGCTACACCTTC
V: TRBV5-6; D: TRBD1; size: few; J: TRBJ1-1; CDR3: CASSFTQGAMGNTEAFF; DNA: TGTGCCAGCAGCTTTACGCAGGGGGCAATGGGGAACACTGAAGCTTTCTTT
V: TRBV5-1; D: .; size: .; J: TRBJ2-5; CDR3: CASSWGKETQYF; DNA: TGCGCCAGCAGCTGGGGTAAAGAGACCCAGTACTTC
V: TRBV7-9; D: .; size: .; J: TRBJ2-7; CDR3: CASSLVVGGPSYEQYF; DNA: TGTGCCAGCAGCTTAGTTGTCGGGGGGCCATCCTACGAGCAGTACTTC
V: TRBV7-9; D: .; size: .; J: TRBJ1-2; CDR3: CASSLAMAVGKDGYTF; DNA: TGTGCCAGCAGCTTAGCGATGGCCGTGGGTAAGGATGGCTACACCTTC
V: TRBV5-1; D: TRBD1; size: .; J: TRBJ2-1; CDR3: CASSGGQGRANEQFF; DNA: TGCGCCAGCAGCGGGGGACAGGGGAGAGCGAATGAGCAGTTCTTC
V: TRBV6-2/TRBV6-3; D: .; size: .; J: TRBJ2-3; CDR3: CASSESTDTQYF; DNA: TGTGCCAGCAGCGAGAGCACAGATACGCAGTATTTT
V: TRBV19; D: .; size: .; J: TRBJ2-5; CDR3: CASREQEQETQYF; DNA: TGTGCCAGTAGGGAGCAGGAACAAGAGACCCAGTACTTC
V: TRBV2; D: .; size: few; J: TRBJ2-7; CDR3: CASKIPAYEQYF; DNA: TGTGCCAGCAAAATCCCAGCCTACGAGCAGTACTTC
V: TRBV9; D: .; size: .; J: TRBJ1-1; CDR3: CASSALYEMSMNTEAFF; DNA: TGTGCCAGCAGCGCATTGTATGAGATGTCAATGAACACTGAAGCTTTCTTT
V: TRBV5-6; D: TRBD1; size: .; J: TRBJ1-6; CDR3: CASSQGQGIRSPLHF; DNA: TGTGCCAGCAGCCAAGGACAGGGGATAAGATCACCCCTCCACTTT
V: TRBV7-2; D: TRBD1; size: .; J: TRBJ2-7; CDR3: CASRQGVHEQYF; DNA: TGTGCCAGCAGACAGGGGGTACACGAGCAGTACTTC
V: TRBV7-2; D: .; size: .; J: TRBJ2-2; CDR3: CASSLKGPPGELFF; DNA: TGTGCCAGCAGCTTAAAGGGCCCCCCCGGGGAGCTGTTTTTT
V: TRBV4-3; D: TRBD1; size: .; J: TRBJ2-3; CDR3: CASSPGTGVLSNTQYF; DNA: TGCGCCAGCAGCCCGGGGACAGGGGTTCTGAGTAATACGCAGTATTTT
V: TRBV27; D: TRBD2; size: .; J: TRBJ2-1; CDR3: CASSLVSGGNEQFF; DNA: TGTGCCAGCAGTTTAGTTAGCGGGGGAAATGAGCAGTTCTTC
V: TRBV6-5; D: .; size: .; J: TRBJ1-2; CDR3: CASLGSNYGYTF; DNA: TGTGCCAGCCTGGGGTCCAACTATGGCTACACCTTC
V: TRBV4-1; D: .; size: few; J: TRBJ1-4; CDR3: CASSQAETINEKLFF; DNA: TGCGCCAGCAGCCAAGCTGAGACAATTAATGAAAAACTGTTTTTT
V: TRBV25-1; D: .; size: .; J: TRBJ2-1; CDR3: CASSDIKLGLSYNEQFF; DNA: TGTGCCAGCAGTGATATCAAACTTGGACTGTCCTACAATGAGCAGTTCTTC
V: TRBV24-1; D: .; size: .; J: TRBJ2-7; CDR3: CATSDDSGVGPRLPIYEQYF; DNA: TGTGCCACCAGTGACGACTCAGGGGTAGGTCCCCGACTACCTATCTACGAGCAGTACTTC
V: TRBV9; D: .; size: .; J: TRBJ1-2; CDR3: CASSEPSSTPNYGYTF; DNA: TGTGCCAGCAGCGAGCCCTCGTCGACCCCTAACTATGGCTACACCTTC
V: TRBV5-1; D: TRBD2; size: once; J: TRBJ2-3; CDR3: CASSSGGPSTDTQYF; DNA: TGCGCCAGCAGCAGCGGGGGCCCTAGCACAGATACGCAGTATTTT
V: TRBV18; D: .; size: .; J: TRBJ1-6; CDR3: CASSPLEVGGESPLHF; DNA: TGTGCCAGCTCACCACTCGAGGTAGGGGGGGAATCACCCCTCCACTTT
V: TRBV18; D: TRBD2; size: .; J: TRBJ2-2; CDR3: CASSPRTRENTGELFF; DNA: TGTGCCAGCTCACCACGGACTAGAGAGAACACCGGGGAGCTGTTTTTT
V: TRBV2; D: .; size: .; J: TRBJ1-5; CDR3: CASSDATLGNQPQHF; DNA: TGTGCCAGCAGTGACGCGACCCTGGGCAATCAGCCCCAGCATTTT
V: TRBV7-2; D: .; size: .; J: TRBJ1-4; CDR3: CASSLGENSNEKLFF; DNA: TGTGCCAGCAGCTTGGGAGAGAATTCTAATGAAAAACTGTTTTTT
V: TRBV19; D: .; size: .; J: TRBJ2-4; CDR3: CASSIGGGENIQYF; DNA: TGTGCCAGTAGTATCGGAGGGGGCGAAAACATTCAGTACTTC
V: TRBV19; D: .; size: .; J: TRBJ2-5; CDR3: CASSPLRGGIQETQYF; DNA: TGTGCCAGTAGTCCCCTGAGGGGGGGGATCCAAGAGACCCAGTACTTC
V: TRBV7-2; D: .; size: .; J: TRBJ1-2; CDR3: CASSLEGLPYGYTF; DNA: TGTGCCAGCAGCTTAGAGGGCCTACCCTATGGCTACACCTTC
V: TRBV27; D: TRBD2; size: .; J: TRBJ2-2; CDR3: CASRLAGTGELFF; DNA: TGTGCCAGCAGGCTAGCGGGAACCGGGGAGCTGTTTTTT
V: TRBV5-4; D: .; size: .; J: TRBJ1-4; CDR3: CASSLFERPEKLFF; DNA: TGTGCCAGCAGCTTGTTCGAGAGGCCCGAAAAACTGTTTTTT
V: TRBV5-5; D: TRBD1; size: .; J: TRBJ1-1; CDR3: CASSLLGQGPTEAFF; DNA: TGTGCCAGCAGCTTGTTGGGACAGGGGCCGACTGAAGCTTTCTTT
V: TRBV3-1/TRBV3-2; D: .; size: .; J: TRBJ1-4; CDR3: CASSVQPANEKLFF; DNA: TGTGCCAGCAGCGTCCAGCCAGCTAATGAAAAACTGTTTTTT
V: TRBV7-2; D: .; size: once; J: TRBJ2-7; CDR3: CASSQSSYEQYF; DNA: TGTGCCAGCAGCCAAAGCTCCTACGAGCAGTACTTC
V: TRBV5-5; D: .; size: .; J: TRBJ1-1; CDR3: CASSLSMGGATGTSNTEAFF; DNA: TGTGCCAGCAGCTTGAGTATGGGTGGAGCGACCGGGACCTCGAACACTGAAGCTTTCTTT
V: TRBV7-9; D: .; size: .; J: TRBJ2-3; CDR3: CASSLTSADTQYF; DNA: TGTGCCAGCAGCTTAACCTCAGCAGATACGCAGTATTTT
V: TRBV11-3; D: .; size: .; J: TRBJ1-3; CDR3: CASSFGGMGNTIYF; DNA: TGTGCCAGCAGCTTCGGGGGTATGGGAAACACCATATATTTT
V: TRBV10-3; D: TRBD1; size: .; J: TRBJ2-1; CDR3: CAISSDRDNYNEQFF; DNA: TGTGCCATCAGTTCGGACAGGGATAACTACAATGAGCAGTTCTTC
V: TRBV21-1; D: .; size: .; J: TRBJ2-7; CDR3: CASPIWTGAYEQYF; DNA: TGTGCCAGCCCTATCTGGACAGGGGCCTACGAGCAGTACTTC
V: TRBV11-2; D: .; size: .; J: TRBJ1-6; CDR3: CASSPTGISNSPLHF; DNA: TGTGCCAGCAGCCCCACGGGGATTTCTAATTCACCCCTCCACTTT
V: TRBV19; D: .; size: .; J: TRBJ2-7; CDR3: CASSPLGRTYEQYF; DNA: TGTGCCAGTAGTCCCCTGGGACGGACCTACGAGCAGTACTTC
V: TRBV19; D: .; size: .; J: TRBJ2-6; CDR3: CARGVHGANVLTF; DNA: TGTGCCAGGGGGGTGCACGGGGCCAACGTCCTGACTTTC
V: TRBV27; D: TRBD1; size: .; J: TRBJ1-2; CDR3: CASSPSFGFSGTGTGYTF; DNA: TGTGCCAGCAGCCCTAGCTTTGGTTTTTCCGGGACAGGGACGGGCTACACCTTC
V: TRBV10-3; D: .; size: .; J: TRBJ2-7; CDR3: CAISGSRYEQYF; DNA: TGTGCCATCAGTGGATCGCGATACGAGCAGTACTTC
V: TRBV5-1; D: TRBD1; size: .; J: TRBJ1-4; CDR3: CASSFRGTRATNEKLFF; DNA: TGCGCCAGCAGCTTCAGGGGGACGCGAGCAACTAATGAAAAACTGTTTTTT
V: TRBV28; D: .; size: .; J: TRBJ1-1; CDR3: CASSSPGVMNTEAFF; DNA: TGTGCCAGCAGTTCACCTGGGGTTATGAACACTGAAGCTTTCTTT